The 30 T cell receptor beta chains listed next were all sequenced from one sample in a study of T cells after yellow fever vaccination. In TCRdb, the 5' RACE reads were re-called with MiXCR into one record per CDR3 protein. There are about 220,000 distinct CDR3 sequences in the sample; 6% to 8% occur only once, and about 0.95% lies in the top ten. The source material was CD4+ T cells sorted from PBMCs, sampled on the day of the yellow fever booster vaccination. The receptors originated from a man aged 25 to 40 who received the YFV17D yellow fever vaccine.

This clonotype was seen ten or more times. The V gene is TRBV27, the J gene TRBJ1-2, with TRBD1 identical over 7 bases. Trimming cost V 5 bases and J 4 bases; bases outside gene matches: 7. CDR1 MNHEY and CDR2 SMNVEV come from the germline V gene (reference sequence). This CDR3 comprises 14 residues. The CDR3 DNA reads TGTGCCAGCAGTCGACAGGGTATCAGCTATGGCTACACCTTC. This gives the protein CASSRQGISYGYTF.

This clonotype has ten or more counts. The chain employs TRBV7-2 and TRBJ2-2; TRBD1 aligns across 8 bases. The CDR3 is 16 amino acids. The germline CDR1 and CDR2 sequences are SGHTA and FQGNSA. With 3 bases clipped from V and 2 bases from J, the junction kept 5 bases outside the gene matches. CDR3 sequence reads: CASSLMGTGNTGELFF. The DNA of the CDR3 is TGTGCCAGCAGCTTGATGGGGACAGGCAACACCGGGGAGCTGTTTTTT. Based on the CDR3 plus reference TRBV7-2 and TRBJ2-2, the full variable domain is GAGVSQSPSNKVTEKGKDVELRCDPISGHTALYWYRQSLGQGLEFLIYFQGNSAPDKSGLPSDRFSAERTGGSVSTLTIQRTQQEDSAVYLCASSLMGTGNTGELFFGEGSRLTVL.

The chain recombines TRBV5-1 with TRBJ2-2, with TRBD2 as a possible D gene (6 bases). The CDR3 is 16 residues long. Germline V lookup: CDR1 SGHRS, CDR2 YFSETQ. V was cut by 1 base and J by 2 bases, with 12 bases left in between. DNA of the CDR3: TGCGCCAGCAGCTTGCGGGAGATTCCTAACACCGGGGAGCTGTTTTTT. Encoded protein: CASSLREIPNTGELFF.

V usage is TRBV28 and J usage is TRBJ2-1; D is unclear. Germline V gene sequence: CDR1 MDHEN, CDR2 SYDVKM. The CDR3 runs to 13 residues. Trimming stripped 1 base from V and 8 bases from J, with 9 bases between. CDR3 loop: CASSLSRYDEQFF. The DNA for the CDR3 is TGTGCCAGCAGTTTATCTCGGTATGATGAGCAGTTCTTC. Using reference TRBV28 and TRBJ2-1 for the parts outside the CDR3, the full variable domain is DVKVTQSSRYLVKRTGEKVFLECVQDMDHENMFWYRQDPGLGLRLIYFSYDVKMKEKGDIPEGYSVSREKKERFSLILESASTNQTSMYLCASSLSRYDEQFFGPGTRLTVL.

J is TRBJ1-5 and V is TRBV6-1; D unclear. Per the germline V gene, CDR1 is MNHNS and CDR2 is SASEGT. The CDR3 is 14 residues long. Trimming removed 6 bases from V and 7 bases from J, with 16 bases in between. CDR3 protein: CASSMDLSGQPQHF. Here the CDR3 DNA reads TGTGCCAGCAGCATGGACTTAAGTGGCCAGCCCCAGCATTTT.

This clonotype has a count of ten or more. The gene calls are TRBV19 and TRBJ2-5, with 10 positions matching TRBD2. Germline CDR1 is LNHDA and CDR2 is SQIVND (reference sequence). The CDR3 is 15 amino acids. Trimming removed 3 bases from V and 5 bases from J; junction bases left unmatched: 6. The CDR3: CASSMEREGSETQYF. Here the CDR3 DNA reads TGTGCCAGTAGTATGGAGCGGGAGGGCTCGGAGACCCAGTACTTC.

Worth noting for this clonotype: Germline and junction disagree at one end, which may indicate a read error. CDR3 nucleotide sequence: TGCTGTGCTAGAGATTCTCAGGGGCCGGGCAGAGGAGGCTACACCTTC. Its translation: CCARDSQGPGRGGYTF. This chain links TRBV20-1 with TRBJ1-2; D possibly corresponds to TRBD1 (6 bases). CDR1 and CDR2 (germline): DFQATT, SNEGSKA (reference sequence). The CDR3 is 16 residues long.

This clonotype was recorded at least ten times. V is TRBV5-4 and J is TRBJ1-1, with D unclear. Germline values: CDR1 SGHNT, CDR2 YYREEE (reference sequence). V lost 0 bases and J lost 4, with 7 bases in between. CDR3 length: 13 amino acids. CDR3 protein: CASSLEGSTEAFF. The CDR3 coding sequence is TGTGCCAGCAGCTTGGAGGGCAGCACTGAAGCTTTCTTT. Full variable domain (remainder filled in from reference TRBV5-4 and TRBJ1-1): ETGVTQSPTHLIKTRGQQVTLRCSSQSGHNTVSWYQQALGQGPQFIFQYYREEENGRGNFPPRFSGLQFPNYSSELNVNALELDDSALYLCASSLEGSTEAFFGQGTRLTVV.

The CDR3: CATSDTANTEAFF. Here the CDR3 DNA reads TGTGCCACCAGTGATACAGCGAACACTGAAGCTTTCTTT. This rearrangement joins TRBV24-1 to TRBJ1-1; D uncertain. Between the trimmed V and J ends, which lost 3 bases and 1 base, there was a span of 5 bases. Germline V gene sequence: CDR1 KGHDR, CDR2 SFDVKD. This CDR3 has 13 amino acids.

This clonotype has at least ten counts. The chain joins TRBV29-1 to TRBJ2-5; 7 nucleotides agree with TRBD1. The V and J ends lost 7 bases and 4 bases, in that order; junction bases with no gene match: 9. Germline V gene sequence: CDR1 SQVTM, CDR2 ANQGSEA. The CDR3 is 13 residues long. The CDR3 sequence: CSALTGVGETQYF. The CDR3 nucleotides are TGCAGCGCCCTTACAGGGGTCGGAGAGACCCAGTACTTC.

This chain joins TRBV27 and TRBJ2-5; D might be TRBD2 (5 bases). CDR3 length equals 15 residues. Germline CDR1 is MNHEY and CDR2 is SMNVEV (reference sequence). The V and J ends lost 9 bases and 1 base respectively, with 18 bases between them. CDR3 DNA: TGTGCCAGTGCCCCAGGACTGCGATTCCAAGAGACCCAGTACTTC. Translation gives CASAPGLRFQETQYF.

This clonotype showed up just a few times. V is TRBV20-1 and J is TRBJ2-6, with TRBD2 matching 11 bases. V was clipped by 5 bases and J by 0 bases; unmatched bases: 3. This CDR3 comprises 16 residues. Germline V lookup: CDR1 DFQATT, CDR2 SNEGSKA (reference sequence). This chain's CDR3 is CSALAGGSSGANVLTF. In DNA, the CDR3 is TGCAGTGCTCTAGCGGGAGGAAGCTCTGGGGCCAACGTCCTGACTTTC.

The J gene is TRBJ2-1, the V gene TRBV10-3; D is possibly TRBD1 (7 bases). Trimming shortened V by 5 bases and J by 6 bases, and 32 bases separated the two germline ends. This CDR3 region has 20 residues. Looked up from germline, CDR1 is ENHRY and CDR2 is SYGVKD. CDR3 nucleotide sequence: TGTGCCATCAGTACAAGGATAGAGGGACGCGGGGACAGTTTTTCCAATGAGCAGTTCTTC. As protein: CAISTRIEGRGDSFSNEQFF.

This clonotype was found a few times. This rearrangement joins TRBV6-1 to TRBJ2-7; 12 bases align to TRBD2. Germline CDR1 is MNHNS and CDR2 is SASEGT. The CDR3 is 16 amino acids. Trimming took 4 bases from V and 5 from J; bases not matched to a gene: 9. CDR3 sequence (DNA): TGTGCCAGCAGTGCGCAGACTAGCGGGAGTGGTAACGAGCAGTACTTC. Translation: CASSAQTSGSGNEQYF.

This clonotype came up a few times. The chain has TRBV7-2 and TRBJ2-7; D remains ambiguous. Germline assignment: CDR1 SGHTA and CDR2 FQGNSA. Between the trimmed V and J ends, which lost 0 bases and 0 bases, there was a span of 12 bases. The CDR3 has 16 amino acids. The CDR3 bases are TGTGCCAGCAGCTTAGCGCAAGGCAGAAGCTCCTACGAGCAGTACTTC. Protein product: CASSLAQGRSSYEQYF.

This chain joins TRBV10-3 and TRBJ1-5, with 7 nucleotides matching TRBD1. The CDR3 length is 14 residues. Germline V gene lookup returns CDR1 ENHRY and CDR2 SYGVKD. The ends lost 5 bases at V and 5 bases at J; junction bases unmatched: 6. This CDR3 is CAISYSDRDQPQHF. As DNA, the CDR3 is TGTGCCATCAGTTACTCCGACAGGGATCAGCCCCAGCATTTT.

This clonotype was counted many times. The rearrangement uses TRBV7-8 and TRBJ2-1; D remains unclear. The CDR3 totals 16 residues. Trimming pared 2 bases from V and 8 bases from J, leaving 19 bases between. Germline CDR1 reads SGHVS; CDR2 reads FQNEAQ. Here the CDR3 reads CASSLIRWGKVDEQFF. CDR3 DNA sequence: TGTGCCAGCAGCTTAATCCGCTGGGGAAAGGTCGATGAGCAGTTCTTC.

The table lists this clonotype with a few counts. V is TRBV20-1 and J is TRBJ2-5; 7 bases are shared with TRBD1. Trimming cost V 5 bases and J 5 bases; bases outside gene matches: 11. The CDR3 loop spans 14 amino acids. Germline V CDR1 and CDR2: DFQATT, SNEGSKA (reference sequence). The CDR3 reads CSAPSRGQRETQYF. The CDR3 region has the DNA TGCAGTGCTCCCTCGAGGGGGCAGAGGGAGACCCAGTACTTC.

This clonotype has only a few counts. CDR3 protein: CASSIGNRDLYEQYF. In DNA form, the CDR3 reads TGTGCCAGTAGTATAGGGAACAGGGACCTCTACGAGCAGTACTTC. The V and J genes are TRBV19 and TRBJ2-7, with a tentative D call TRBD1 (6 bases). The CDR3 extends over 15 amino acids. From germline, CDR1 is LNHDA and CDR2 SQIVND (reference sequence). The V end was cut by 1 base, the J end by 3 bases, with 13 bases between.

CDR3 sequence: CASTIPGQGLPGELFF. Written as DNA, the CDR3 is TGTGCCAGCACCATACCGGGACAGGGCTTGCCCGGGGAGCTGTTTTTT. The chain carries TRBV11-2 and TRBJ2-2; 9 nucleotides line up with TRBD1. V lost 7 bases to trimming and J lost 6 bases; unmatched junction nucleotides: 12. The CDR3 is 16 residues long. Germline assignment: CDR1 SGHAT and CDR2 FQNNGV.

This clonotype appeared a few times. The V gene is TRBV20-1, the J gene TRBJ2-5; D unresolved. CDR3 length: 11 amino acids. The germline V gene has CDR1 DFQATT and CDR2 SNEGSKA (reference sequence). Trimming took off 1 base at V and 7 bases at J, with 7 bases between the two ends. DNA for the CDR3: TGCAGTGCTAGAGCCGAGGCGACCCAGTACTTC. This gives the protein CSARAEATQYF.

This clonotype was recorded at least ten times. For the CDR3, the DNA is TGTGCCAGCTCACCACCGTCCAATTGGGGCACCGGGGAGCTGTTTTTT. Protein product: CASSPPSNWGTGELFF. The chain recombines TRBV18 with TRBJ2-2; D call uncertain. Germline-derived CDR1 and CDR2 are KGHSH and LQKENI. V lost 0 bases and J 4 bases, leaving 12 bases between the germline ends. This CDR3 region has 16 residues.

There are many counts of this clonotype. The chain links TRBV27 to TRBJ2-1; no reliable D call. The CDR3 totals 12 residues. Germline V lookup: CDR1 MNHEY, CDR2 SMNVEV (reference sequence). The V gene lost 3 bases and the J gene lost 10 bases, with 10 bases spanning the gap. CDR3 in amino acids: CASSFGLGEQFF. The CDR3 DNA reads as TGTGCCAGCAGTTTTGGCCTCGGGGAGCAGTTCTTC.

This chain connects TRBV20-1 to TRBJ2-7; no clear D. The V end was cut by 5 bases, the J end by 7 bases, with 12 bases between. This CDR3 region has 11 residues. Germline loops: CDR1 DFQATT, CDR2 SNEGSKA (reference sequence). In nucleotides, the CDR3 is TGCAGTGCTCCCACTTCTCGAGAGCAGTACTTC. Its protein is CSAPTSREQYF.

Ten or more counts support this clonotype. J is TRBJ2-1 and V is TRBV29-1; no clear D gene. CDR3 length: 11 residues. Germline-derived CDR1 and CDR2 are SQVTM and ANQGSEA. With 7 bases removed from V and 10 bases from J, the gap between germline ends came to 14 bases. The CDR3 bases are TGCAGCGCCCCCCTAGGGATCGAGCAGTTCTTC. The encoded protein is CSAPLGIEQFF.

This clonotype was observed a handful of times. CDR3: CASSWGPAETQYF. The CDR3 region has the DNA TGTGCCAGCAGCTGGGGACCGGCAGAGACCCAGTACTTC. The chain uses TRBV13 and TRBJ2-5; D tentatively fits TRBD1 or TRBD2 (5 bases each). The V and J ends lost 4 bases and 4 bases respectively, with 10 bases between them. The CDR3 is 13 amino acids. Germline CDR1 reads PRHDT; CDR2 reads FYEKMQ (reference sequence).

This clonotype came up many times. This chain connects TRBV5-1 to TRBJ2-7; TRBD2 agrees at 7 bases. The CDR3 spans 13 residues. J was trimmed by 3 bases and V by 1 base; bases with no gene match: 1. Germline lookup yields CDR1 SGHRS and CDR2 YFSETQ. DNA of the CDR3: TGCGCCAGCAGCTTGAGCGGGGACTACGAGCAGTACTTC. This sequence encodes CASSLSGDYEQYF. The full variable domain, completed using reference TRBV5-1 and TRBJ2-7, is KAGVTQTPRYLIKTRGQQVTLSCSPISGHRSVSWYQQTPGQGLQFLFEYFSETQRNKGNFPGRFSGRQFSNSRSEMNVSTLELGDSALYLCASSLSGDYEQYFGPGTRLTVT.

This clonotype was detected many times. The chain recombines TRBV5-1 with TRBJ2-3; D gene unclear. The germline CDR1 and CDR2 sequences are SGHRS and YFSETQ. V lost 9 bases to trimming and J lost 0 bases, with 11 bases between them. CDR3 size: 13 residues. CDR3: CATRYPSTDTQYF. The DNA of the CDR3 is TGCGCCACCCGTTACCCTAGCACAGATACGCAGTATTTT.

This clonotype was observed a handful of times. The chain couples TRBV5-1 to TRBJ2-2; D not certain. The V gene lost 4 bases and the J gene lost 0 bases, with 10 bases spanning the gap. The CDR3 covers 15 residues. Looked up from germline, CDR1 is SGHRS and CDR2 is YFSETQ. DNA of the CDR3: TGCGCCAGCAGCCTTGGGATGACGAACACCGGGGAGCTGTTTTTT. Its protein is CASSLGMTNTGELFF.

This clonotype turned up a few times. This sequence joins TRBV10-3 and TRBJ2-7; TRBD2 matches at 9 bases. The J segment lost 3 bases and the V segment lost 6 bases, leaving 6 bases of the junction unmatched. CDR1 and CDR2 (germline): ENHRY, SYGVKD. This CDR3 region has 14 residues. This CDR3 is CAISIAGENYEQYF. The CDR3 nucleotides read TGTGCCATCAGCATAGCGGGAGAGAACTACGAGCAGTACTTC.